These 2 T cell receptor beta chains share one sample of origin, sequenced in a study of PD-1 blockade in classical Hodgkin lymphoma. Each patient's relapse followed autologous stem cell transplantation, and brentuximab vedotin exposure varied. Generated by immunoSEQ multiplex PCR, the TCRdb table keeps only in-frame clones and is missing some. Of more than 140,000 clones in the sample, nearly 80% are singletons; the top ten hold about 9.2%. This sample comprised peripheral blood mononuclear cells (PBMCs), obtained before the second cycle of nivolumab. All receptors derive from a human donor with classical Hodgkin lymphoma.

The chain links TRBV30 to TRBJ1-1; D remains ambiguous. Germline CDR1 and CDR2: GTSNPN and SVGIG (reference sequence). Trimming stripped 4 bases from V and 0 bases from J, with 24 bases between. The CDR3 is 18 amino acids. CDR3 sequence: CAWKRQRRPSGMNTEAFF. The CDR3 coding sequence is TGTGCCTGGAAGAGGCAGCGACGACCAAGCGGCATGAACACTGAAGCTTTCTTT. Full variable domain (rest looked up from reference TRBV30 and TRBJ1-1): SQTIHQWPATLVQPVGSPLSLECTVEGTSNPNLYWYRQAAGRGLQLLFYSVGIGQISSEVPQNLSASRPQDRQFILSSKKLLLSDSGFYLCAWKRQRRPSGMNTEAFFGQGTRLTVV.

This sequence joins TRBV6-5 and TRBJ2-3; D gene uncertain. Germline values: CDR1 MNHEY, CDR2 SVGAGI. The CDR3 covers 11 residues. The ends were cut back, 4 bases at V and 8 bases at J, with 7 bases in the middle. CDR3 nucleotide sequence: TGTGCCAGCAGTTCGGGTGGTACGCAGTATTTT. This codes for CASSSGGTQYF.